This T cell receptor (beta chain) was retrieved from a study of blood T cell repertoires in COVID-19. Produced via immunoSEQ multiplex PCR; TCRdb's table is partial and in-frame only. The sample contains about 250,000 clones, about 88% of which appear only once. The germline V and J ends were trimmed by 2 bases and 0 bases, with 8 bases remaining between them. The germline gives CDR1 SGDLS, CDR2 YYNGEE. The CDR3 covers 14 residues. The recovered donors of Cohort 3 showed two negative PCRs, clearance, or symptom resolution. This clone appeared once. The sequence was collected from a woman between 45 and 60 years old who had recovered from COVID-19. Input material: PBMCs or T cells enriched from blood (not recorded which). The V and J genes are TRBV9 and TRBJ1-1; maybe TRBD1 (5 bases). As DNA, the CDR3 is TGTGCCAGCAGCGTCGACAGTCTGAACACTGAAGCTTTCTTT. It yields the protein CASSVDSLNTEAFF.